Included here is one T cell receptor beta chain sequence, with context. Treatment of the sample: 15 to 20 received Ad26.COV2.S at low or high dose, single or two shots; several received placebo; per-sample allocation not given. Sampling was done on day 63 after the first vaccine or placebo injection. Participants' vaccine, an Ad26 vector, delivered Wuhan-strain SARS-CoV-2 spike. This sample stems from a study of Ad26.COV2.S vaccination and SARS-CoV-2 variants. Sequencing used immunoSEQ multiplex PCR; TCRdb keeps in-frame clones, though not all of them. The sample includes about 410,000 clones, around nine tenths of them seen just once. The TCR sequence derives from a person between 18 and 65 years old who received the Ad26.COV2.S COVID-19 vaccine or a placebo. Sequenced here: peripheral blood, sampled in a trial of Ad26.COV2.S vaccine versus placebo.

The CDR3 DNA reads as TGTGCCAGCAGCCCCGGCGGGGGGACGGAGACCCAGTACTTC. Residues: CASSPGGGTETQYF. This rearrangement joins TRBV5-4 to TRBJ2-5, with 8 bases identical to TRBD2. This CDR3 comprises 14 residues. The germline V gene encodes CDR1 SGHNT and CDR2 YYREEE (reference sequence). The ends lost 4 bases at V and 5 bases at J; junction bases unmatched: 7.